This T cell receptor beta chain derives from a study of blood T cell repertoires in COVID-19. This CDR3 contains 15 residues. Germline CDR1 reads MNHNS; CDR2 reads SASEGT. Trimming shortened V by 6 bases and J by 5 bases, and 16 bases separated the two germline ends. The assay was immunoSEQ multiplex PCR, and TCRdb's table has in-frame clones only and misses some. The table has approximately 120,000 clones, 60% to 85% seen once. This sequence joins TRBV6-1 and TRBJ2-2; tentatively, D is TRBD2 (6 bases). The sample comprised peripheral blood. The sequence was obtained from a human donor in a cohort sampled during active or convalescent COVID-19. CDR3 nucleotides: TGTGCCAGCAGACCGCCTGGGGCGGGGACCGGGGAGCTGTTTTTT. Translated, it gives CASRPPGAGTGELFF.